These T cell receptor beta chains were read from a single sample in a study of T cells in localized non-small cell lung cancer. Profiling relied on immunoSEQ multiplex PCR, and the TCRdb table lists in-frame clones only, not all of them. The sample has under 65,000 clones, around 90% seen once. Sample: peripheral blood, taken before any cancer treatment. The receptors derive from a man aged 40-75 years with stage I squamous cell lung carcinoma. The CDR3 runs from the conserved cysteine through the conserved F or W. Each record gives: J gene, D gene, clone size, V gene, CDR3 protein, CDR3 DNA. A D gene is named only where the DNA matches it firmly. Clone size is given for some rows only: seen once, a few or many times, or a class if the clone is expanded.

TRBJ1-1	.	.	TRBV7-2	CASSLATGNTEAFF	TGTGCCAGCAGCTTAGCCACCGGGAACACTGAAGCTTTCTTT
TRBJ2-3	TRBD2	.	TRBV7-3	CASRPSGSSDTQYF	TGTGCCAGCAGGCCTAGCGGGAGTTCAGATACGCAGTATTTT
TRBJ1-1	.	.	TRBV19	CASKTGTRNTEAFF	TGTGCCAGTAAAACCGGGACAAGAAACACTGAAGCTTTCTTT
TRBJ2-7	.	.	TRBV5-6	CASSPDSSYEQYF	TGTGCCAGCAGCCCTGATAGCTCCTACGAGCAGTACTTC
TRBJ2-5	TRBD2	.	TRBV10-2	CASSDSRTSGRETQYF	TGCGCCAGCAGTGATAGTAGGACTAGCGGGAGAGAGACCCAGTACTTC
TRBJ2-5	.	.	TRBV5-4	CASSLAGRDSQETQYF	TGTGCCAGCAGCTTGGCCGGTAGAGACAGCCAAGAGACCCAGTACTTC
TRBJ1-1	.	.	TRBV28	CASSSPQEANTEAFF	TGTGCCAGCAGTTCGCCCCAGGAGGCGAACACTGAAGCTTTCTTT
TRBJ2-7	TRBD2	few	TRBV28	CASSPRGLVRFEQYF	TGTGCCAGCAGTCCTCGGGGACTAGTACGGTTCGAGCAGTACTTC
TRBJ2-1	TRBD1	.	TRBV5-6	CASSLGQGALHNEQFF	TGTGCCAGCAGCTTGGGACAGGGGGCCCTACACAATGAGCAGTTCTTC
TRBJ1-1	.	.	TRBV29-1	CSGGVLNTEAFF	TGCAGCGGGGGGGTGTTGAACACTGAAGCTTTCTTT
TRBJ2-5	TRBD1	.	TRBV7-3	CASSLRQGRTQYF	TGTGCCAGCAGCTTAAGACAGGGGAGGACCCAGTACTTC
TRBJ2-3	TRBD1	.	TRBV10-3	CAISETQGDPGTQYF	TGTGCCATCAGTGAGACCCAGGGGGACCCCGGTACGCAGTATTTT
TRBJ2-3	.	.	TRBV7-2	CASSPRMRTRTDTQYF	TGTGCCAGCAGCCCCCGGATGAGGACTCGCACAGATACGCAGTATTTT
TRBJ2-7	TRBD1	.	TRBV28	CATSGQGIPSYEQYF	TGTGCCACCTCGGGACAGGGTATACCCTCCTACGAGCAGTACTTC
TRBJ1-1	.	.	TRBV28	CASRTGQNTEAFF	TGTGCCAGCAGAACCGGACAGAACACTGAAGCTTTCTTT
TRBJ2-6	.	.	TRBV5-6	CASTLGATGANVLTF	TGTGCCAGCACCCTCGGGGCAACAGGGGCCAACGTCCTGACTTTC
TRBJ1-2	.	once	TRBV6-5	CASSYRPVDHGYTF	TGTGCCAGCAGTTACCGACCAGTGGACCATGGCTACACCTTC
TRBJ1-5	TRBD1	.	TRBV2	CASSPRRGQGVYSNQPQHF	TGTGCCAGCAGCCCGCGTCGTGGACAGGGGGTCTATAGCAATCAGCCCCAGCATTTT
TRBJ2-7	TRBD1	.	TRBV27	CASSFRDSSYEQYF	TGTGCCAGCAGTTTCCGGGACAGCTCCTACGAGCAGTACTTC
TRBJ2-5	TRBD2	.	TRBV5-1	CASSLGLAVPRVKTQYF	TGCGCCAGCAGCTTGGGACTAGCGGTCCCCCGCGTGAAAACCCAGTACTTC
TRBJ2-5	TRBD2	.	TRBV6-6	CASSHGLGGTQYF	TGTGCCAGCAGTCACGGACTAGGAGGGACCCAGTACTTC
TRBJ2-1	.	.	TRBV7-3	CASSFSGAANEQFF	TGTGCCAGCAGCTTCTCAGGGGCGGCCAATGAGCAGTTCTTC
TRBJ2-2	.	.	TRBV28	CASSLVGELFF	TGTGCCAGCAGTTTGGTCGGGGAGCTGTTTTTT
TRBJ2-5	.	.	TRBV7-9	CASSDRGETQYF	TGTGCCAGCAGCGACCGGGGAGAGACCCAGTACTTC
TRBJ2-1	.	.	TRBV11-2	CASSLAGRGDSYNEQFF	TGTGCCAGCAGCTTAGCGGGCAGGGGAGACTCCTACAATGAGCAGTTCTTC
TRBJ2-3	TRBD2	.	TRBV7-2	CASSLVSSGRATDTQYF	TGTGCCAGCAGCTTAGTTTCTAGCGGGAGGGCCACAGATACGCAGTATTTT
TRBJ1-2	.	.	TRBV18	CASSPAGNYGYTF	TGTGCCAGCTCACCGGCAGGGAACTATGGCTACACCTTC
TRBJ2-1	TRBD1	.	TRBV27	CASRRGQGIYNEQFF	TGTGCCAGCAGGCGGGGACAGGGAATCTACAATGAGCAGTTCTTC
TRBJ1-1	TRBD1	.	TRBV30	CAWSSGRGGTEAFF	TGTGCCTGGAGCTCCGGCAGGGGGGGGACTGAAGCTTTCTTT
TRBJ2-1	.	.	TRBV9	CASSVKEGSYNEQFF	TGTGCCAGCAGCGTAAAGGAGGGCTCCTACAATGAGCAGTTCTTC
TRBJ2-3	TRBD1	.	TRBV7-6	CASSDPTGGGADTQYF	TGTGCCAGCAGCGACCCGACAGGGGGCGGCGCAGATACGCAGTATTTT
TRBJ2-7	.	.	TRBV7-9	CASSPYPTAAGEWYEQYF	TGTGCCAGCAGCCCATACCCCACGGCGGCAGGGGAATGGTACGAGCAGTACTTC
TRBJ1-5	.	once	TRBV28	CASSTGLSNQPQHF	TGTGCCAGCAGTACAGGGCTGAGCAATCAGCCCCAGCATTTT
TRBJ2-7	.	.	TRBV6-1	CASSELARPYEQYF	TGTGCCAGCAGTGAACTAGCGCGGCCCTACGAGCAGTACTTC
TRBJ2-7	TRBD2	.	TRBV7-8	CASSYGGRGAYEQYF	TGTGCCAGCAGCTACGGCGGGAGAGGAGCCTACGAGCAGTACTTC
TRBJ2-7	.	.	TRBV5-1	CASSLEGLGEQYF	TGCGCCAGCAGCTTGGAAGGACTGGGCGAGCAGTACTTC
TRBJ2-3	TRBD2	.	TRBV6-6	CASIGGGDTQYF	TGTGCCAGCATCGGGGGGGGAGATACGCAGTATTTT
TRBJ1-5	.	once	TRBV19	CASSIGNFPEDQPQHF	TGTGCCAGTAGTATAGGTAACTTCCCTGAAGATCAGCCCCAGCATTTT
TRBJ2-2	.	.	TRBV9	CASSVRIRETGELFF	TGTGCCAGCAGCGTCCGAATCAGGGAGACCGGGGAGCTGTTTTTT
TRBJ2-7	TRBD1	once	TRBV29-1	CSVSGTGSYEQYF	TGCAGCGTGTCCGGGACAGGGTCCTACGAGCAGTACTTC
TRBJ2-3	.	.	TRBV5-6	CASSSVDTQYF	TGTGCCAGCAGCTCCGTAGATACGCAGTATTTT
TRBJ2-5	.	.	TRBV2	CASSQDSQETQYF	TGTGCCAGCAGCCAGGACAGCCAAGAGACCCAGTACTTC
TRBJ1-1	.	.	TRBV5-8	CASSIRDYTEAFF	TGTGCCAGCTCCATCCGGGACTACACTGAAGCTTTCTTT
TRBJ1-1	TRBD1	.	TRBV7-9	CASSRQGDTEAFF	TGTGCCAGCAGCCGACAGGGTGACACTGAAGCTTTCTTT
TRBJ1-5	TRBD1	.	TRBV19	CASSKDRDQPQHF	TGTGCCAGTAGTAAGGACAGGGATCAGCCCCAGCATTTT
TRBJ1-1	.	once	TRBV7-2	CASNVEGADSYTEAFF	TGTGCCAGCAACGTCGAAGGCGCTGACAGTTACACTGAAGCTTTCTTT
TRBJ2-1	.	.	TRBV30	CAWSVRLGRSYNEQFF	TGTGCCTGGAGTGTACGGTTAGGCAGATCCTACAATGAGCAGTTCTTC
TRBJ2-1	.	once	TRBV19	CASSIGVKRPSSYNEQFF	TGTGCCAGTAGTATAGGGGTCAAGCGGCCAAGCTCCTACAATGAGCAGTTCTTC
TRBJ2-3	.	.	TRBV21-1	CASLKVADTQYF	TGTGCCAGTCTTAAAGTGGCAGATACGCAGTATTTT
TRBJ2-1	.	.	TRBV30	CAEGVYNEQFF	TGTGCCGAGGGAGTCTACAATGAGCAGTTCTTC